The 7 T cell receptor beta chains below all came from one sample that was sequenced in a study of T-cell reconstitution after alpha-beta-depleted transplantation in children. Unique molecular identifiers featured in how the TCRbeta library was prepared. Via MiXCR, TCRdb re-called the PCR reads, giving one row per CDR3 protein. The profile covers 200,000 to 300,000 distinct CDR3 sequences, with more than 10% appearing a single time and approximately 2.9% taken by the ten largest. The sequencing here drew on PBMCs from the stem cell graft donor, taken from the stem cell graft. Receptors were obtained from a human donor who donated a stem cell graft to a child with acute lymphoblastic leukemia.

This clonotype was seen many times. At one end the junction does not follow the germline gene, possibly because of a read error. The rearrangement links TRBV29-1 to TRBJ2-1, with D possibly being TRBD1 (6 bases). The CDR3 totals 13 residues. Germline assignment: CDR1 SQVTM and CDR2 ANQGSEA. The CDR3 protein is CSVGMTRDKEQFF. The CDR3 bases are TGCAGCGTGGGGATGACCCGGGACAAGGAGCAGTTCTTC.

This clonotype was recorded only once. A much larger clone differs by one base, so this may be a read error. The chain couples TRBV7-2 to TRBJ2-2; possible D gene TRBD1, 6 bases. Per germline, CDR1 SGHTA and CDR2 FQGNSA. CDR3 length: 15 amino acids. The CDR3 nucleotides read TGTGCCGGCAGTCTTATGGACAGTTACGCCGGGGAGCTGTTTTTT. Translating it yields CAGSLMDSYAGELFF.

This clonotype was detected many times. This rearrangement joins TRBV20-1 to TRBJ2-3; D is unclear. The CDR3 covers 15 residues. Trimming cost V 0 bases and J 1 base, with 11 bases left between them. Per the germline V gene, CDR1 is DFQATT and CDR2 is SNEGSKA (reference sequence). CDR3 residues: CSARDRASRTDTQYF. The CDR3, as DNA: TGCAGTGCTAGAGATCGGGCGTCCCGCACAGATACGCAGTATTTT.

With respect to this clonotype: Since a much larger clone is just one base distant, this may be a read error. V is TRBV7-8 and J is TRBJ2-1; weak D call: TRBD2 (6 bases). The germline V and J ends were trimmed by 2 bases and 3 bases, with 17 bases remaining between them. CDR3 length: 17 residues. CDR1 SGHVS and CDR2 FQNEAQ come from the germline V gene. Here the CDR3 reads CASSLILAWGLYNEQFF. The CDR3 DNA reads as TGTGCCAGCAGCTTAATTCTAGCGTGGGGACTCTACAATGAGCAGTTCTTC.

This clonotype was detected ten times or more. The V gene is TRBV12-3 or TRBV12-4, the J gene TRBJ1-1; TRBD1 is a possible D gene (6 bases). The CDR3 consists of 13 residues. V shed 3 bases and J shed 4 bases, with 9 bases lying between them. CDR3 coding DNA: TGTGCCAGCAGTTTTCAACAGGGCACTGAAGCTTTCTTT. It encodes CASSFQQGTEAFF.

This clonotype has a count of ten or more. The chain is built from TRBV20-1 and TRBJ2-3, with 8 nucleotides matching TRBD1. The CDR3 contains 14 residues. Per the germline V gene, CDR1 is DFQATT and CDR2 is SNEGSKA (reference sequence). After removal of 6 bases from V and 1 base from J, the junction contained 6 bases not matched to a gene. The CDR3, as DNA: TGCAGTGCACCCGGGACAGGCGGCACAGATACGCAGTATTTT. Translated, it gives CSAPGTGGTDTQYF.

The table lists this clonotype with many counts. This chain joins TRBV6-1 and TRBJ1-1; D may be TRBD1 (6 bases). Germline values: CDR1 MNHNS, CDR2 SASEGT. The CDR3 is made up of 16 amino acids. Trimming took 7 bases from V and 0 from J, leaving 18 bases between them. Here the CDR3 reads CASTRGGPAVNTEAFF. The DNA of the CDR3 is TGTGCCAGCACTCGTGGGGGCCCCGCGGTGAACACTGAAGCTTTCTTT.